This TCR beta chain was sequenced during a study of blood T cells in healthy people across ages. Sample-barcoded 5' priming and a J-beta primer mix drove a second PCR of about 7 to 11 cycles. TCRdb redid the calling of the 5' RACE reads with MiXCR, one entry per CDR3 protein. The sample records approximately 1.5 million distinct CDR3 sequences, roughly a third being singletons. The CDR3 is 14 residues long. V shed 0 bases and J shed 5 bases, with 8 bases lying between them. Per the germline V gene, CDR1 is LGHDT and CDR2 is YNNKEL (reference sequence). Study-level findings and limits: Naive CD4+ cell counts and diversity both ran higher in long-lived than in aged donors.

This clonotype was seen many times. The antigen is not known. The source material was blood. The rearrangement links TRBV3-1 to TRBJ1-5; TRBD1 might be the D (6 bases). The TCR originated in a woman aged 25 to 39 in good health. Written as DNA, the CDR3 is TGTGCCAGCAGCCAAGACAGGGGTGATCAGCCCCAGCATTTT. It specifies CASSQDRGDQPQHF.